This TCR beta chain is drawn from a study of T cell responses to AZD1222 COVID-19 vaccine. General observations from the study: Clonal diversity was possibly underestimated, and white British individuals and females predominated among donors. Targeting of unmutated variant regions was reportedly seen in nearly half of spike-specific TCRs. Spike-spanning, vaccine-associated CD4 TCRs were dominant at 160-218 and 743-854.

Analysis merged second doses at about 4 or about 12 weeks. Trimming removed 7 bases from V and 3 bases from J, with 10 bases in between. Germline V gene data show CDR1 as SNHLY and CDR2 as FYNNEI. This CDR3 spans 12 amino acids. In the case of this clone: The antigen is undetermined.

The method was immunoSEQ multiplex PCR; TCRdb's version includes in-frame clones alone and lacks a portion of them. The repertoire holds over 150,000 clones, with under 95% as singletons. V gene TRBV2 combines with J gene TRBJ2-7; the D is unclear. This material consisted of peripheral blood, taken 28 days after the second AZD1222 dose. This sequence was found in an adult who received the AZD1222 COVID-19 vaccine. CDR3 residues: CASTYSNYEQYF. CDR3 DNA: TGTGCCAGCACGTACAGCAACTACGAGCAGTACTTC.